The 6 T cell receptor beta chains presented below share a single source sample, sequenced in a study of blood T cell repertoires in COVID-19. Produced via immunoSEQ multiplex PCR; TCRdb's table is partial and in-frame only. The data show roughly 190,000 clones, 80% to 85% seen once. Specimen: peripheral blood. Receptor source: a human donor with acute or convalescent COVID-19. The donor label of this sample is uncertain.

The CDR3 DNA follows: TGTGCCAGTAGTATAACACAGGCACAAGCCAAAAACATTCAGTACTTC. This codes for CASSITQAQAKNIQYF. The V call is TRBV19, the J call TRBJ2-4; possibly TRBD1 for D (5 bases). Trimming cost V 2 bases and J 0 bases, with 11 bases left between them. Germline-derived CDR1 and CDR2 are LNHDA and SQIVND (reference sequence). The CDR3 spans 16 residues.

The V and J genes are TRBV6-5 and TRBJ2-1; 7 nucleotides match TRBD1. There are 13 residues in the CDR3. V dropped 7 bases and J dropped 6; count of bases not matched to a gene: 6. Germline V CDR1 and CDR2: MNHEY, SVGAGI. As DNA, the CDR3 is TGTGCCAGCAAGTGGACAGGCGGCAATGAGCAGTTCTTC. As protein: CASKWTGGNEQFF.

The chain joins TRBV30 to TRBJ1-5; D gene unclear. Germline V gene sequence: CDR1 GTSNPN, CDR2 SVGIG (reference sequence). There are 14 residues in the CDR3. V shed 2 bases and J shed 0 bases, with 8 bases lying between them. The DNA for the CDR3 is TGTGCCTGGAGTACAACAAATAGCAATCAGCCCCAGCATTTT. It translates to CAWSTTNSNQPQHF.

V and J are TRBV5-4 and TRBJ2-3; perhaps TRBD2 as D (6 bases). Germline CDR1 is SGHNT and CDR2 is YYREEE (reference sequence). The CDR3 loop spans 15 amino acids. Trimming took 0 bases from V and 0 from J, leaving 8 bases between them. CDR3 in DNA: TGTGCCAGCAGCTTGGGTAGCGGTAGCACAGATACGCAGTATTTT. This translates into CASSLGSGSTDTQYF.

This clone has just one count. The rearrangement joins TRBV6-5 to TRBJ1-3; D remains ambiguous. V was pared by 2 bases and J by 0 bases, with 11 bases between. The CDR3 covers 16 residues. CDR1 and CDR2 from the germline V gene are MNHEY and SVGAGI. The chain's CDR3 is CASSYREAGSGNTIYF. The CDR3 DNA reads TGTGCCAGCAGTTACCGGGAGGCGGGCTCTGGAAACACCATATATTTT.

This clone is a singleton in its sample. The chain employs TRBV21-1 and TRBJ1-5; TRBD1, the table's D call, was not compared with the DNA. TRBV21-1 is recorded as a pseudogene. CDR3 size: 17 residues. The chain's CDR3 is CASSKLLTGGRNQPQHF. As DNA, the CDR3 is TGTGCCAGCAGCAAGCTACTAACAGGGGGCCGCAATCAGCCCCAGCATTTT.